This T cell receptor beta chain stems from a study of beta chain features in type 1 diabetes. About the study: There was similarity between patients and healthy donors in age, gender and cell yields.

The CDR3 is made up of 12 amino acids. The V end was cut by 1 base, the J end by 9 bases, with 7 bases between. CDR1 and CDR2 from the germline V gene are KGHSH and LQKENI. Expressed TCRB transcripts were sequenced because the isolated RNA had all been reverse transcribed beforehand. Average reads for naive, central memory and regulatory T cell samples were about 4 million. Assay used: immunoSEQ multiplex PCR; TCRdb lists only in-frame clones, some missing. Here the sample spans 240,000 or so clones, approximately 20% being singletons. Study-wide results and caveats: An over-representation of cells with high TCR expression could result from cDNA sequencing. Researchers reported that naive, central memory and Treg TCRB repertoires appeared more similar in patients than in healthy donors. Moderate but significant shortening of TCRB CDR3s was recorded in all four CD4+ subsets from Type 1 diabetes patients.

With respect to this clone: The antigen remains undetermined.

The receptor was isolated from a woman aged 40 to 49 with type 1 diabetes. Sequenced: naive CD4+ T cells from blood. The chain links TRBV18 to TRBJ2-1; the D gene is possibly TRBD2 (5 bases). The chain's CDR3 is CASSPRAGEQFF. CDR3 bases: TGTGCCAGCTCACCACGGGCGGGTGAGCAGTTCTTC.